These 13 T cell receptor beta chains were sequenced from one sample in a study of cytomegalovirus exposure and HLA in healthy donors. Primers: 60 Vbeta forward and 13 Jbeta reverse. Assay: immunoSEQ multiplex PCR; the TCRdb copy retains only in-frame clones and omits some. Of approximately 160,000 clones detected, around 78% appear once; the ten largest clones hold about 1%. Specimen: PBMCs. The source of these receptors is a woman between 35 and 50 years old in good health and CMV-seronegative.

The V gene is TRBV6-6, the J gene TRBJ2-7; D is perhaps TRBD2 (7 bases). The V end lost 5 bases, the J end lost 1 base, and 15 bases lay between the germline ends. In germline, CDR1 is MNHNY, CDR2 SVGAGI (reference sequence). The CDR3 is 15 amino acids. The CDR3 DNA is TGTGCCAGCAGTCAACCCGGGGGGCGATCCTACGAGCAGTACTTC. It encodes CASSQPGGRSYEQYF.

This clone was found once. The chain joins TRBV11-1 to TRBJ2-7; D is unclear. V lost 6 bases and J 3 bases, leaving 9 bases between the germline ends. CDR1 and CDR2 (germline): SGHAT, FQDESV (reference sequence). The CDR3 has 12 amino acids. DNA for the CDR3: TGTGCCAGCAGTAGTAGTTACTACGAGCAGTACTTC. Protein sequence: CASSSSYYEQYF.

This chain uses TRBV7-6 with TRBJ2-1; 7 bases are shared with TRBD2. The CDR3 extends over 16 amino acids. V gave up 5 bases and J gave up 5 bases; unmatched junction bases: 12. Looked up from germline, CDR1 is SGHVS and CDR2 is FNYEAQ. CDR3 bases: TGTGCCAGCAGCCTCCTCTCAGCGGGACTAAACAATGAGCAGTTCTTC. It specifies CASSLLSAGLNNEQFF.

The chain links TRBV29-1 to TRBJ1-2; D might be TRBD1 (6 bases). The length of the CDR3 is 17 residues. V dropped 0 bases and J dropped 4 bases, with 21 bases sitting between them. Germline assignment: CDR1 SQVTM and CDR2 ANQGSEA. Here the CDR3 reads CSVEDRKARGGVYGYTF. The DNA of the CDR3 is TGCAGCGTTGAAGATCGTAAGGCCAGGGGAGGGGTCTATGGCTACACCTTC.

This clone has only a few counts. The J gene is TRBJ1-1, the V gene TRBV5-1, with D maybe TRBD1 (6 bases). The CDR3 length is 13 residues. Germline V CDR1 and CDR2: SGHRS, YFSETQ. V lost 5 bases, J lost 5 bases, and 13 bases lay in between. The CDR3 DNA is TGCGCCAGCAGTTACAGGGTGGGGACTGAAGCTTTCTTT. It yields the protein CASSYRVGTEAFF.

The CDR3 loop reads CASSEQGDSNYGYTF. CDR3 in DNA: TGTGCCAGCAGTGAACAGGGCGATAGTAACTATGGCTACACCTTC. The J gene is TRBJ1-2, the V gene TRBV6-1; maybe TRBD1 (5 bases). CDR3 length: 15 residues. Per germline, CDR1 MNHNS and CDR2 SASEGT. The ends were cut back, 2 bases at V and 1 base at J, with 11 bases in the middle.

This clone is a singleton in its sample. The chain uses TRBV18 and TRBJ1-1; 9 bases are a match to TRBD1. CDR1 is KGHSH, CDR2 LQKENI, per germline. The CDR3 spans 15 residues. J gave up 1 base and V 5 bases, and 5 bases lay outside the gene matches. CDR3 amino acids: CASSSPGQGNTEAFF. The CDR3 nucleotides are TGTGCCAGCTCATCCCCGGGACAGGGGAACACTGAAGCTTTCTTT.

J is TRBJ2-1 and V is TRBV7-9; possibly TRBD1 for D (6 bases). Trimming pared 0 bases from V and 2 bases from J, leaving 11 bases between. CDR1 is SEHNR, CDR2 FQNEAQ, per germline (reference sequence). This CDR3 region has 16 residues. The CDR3 sequence: CASSLAQGLTYNEQFF. In DNA form, the CDR3 reads TGTGCCAGCAGCTTAGCGCAGGGGCTAACCTACAATGAGCAGTTCTTC.

J is TRBJ1-1 and V is TRBV6-1, with TRBD1 as a possible D gene (6 bases). Trimming shortened V by 4 bases and J by 0 bases, and 12 bases separated the two germline ends. In germline, CDR1 is MNHNS, CDR2 SASEGT. The CDR3 runs to 15 residues. CDR3 sequence (DNA): TGTGCCAGCAGTGCCACAGGGATAGTGAACACTGAAGCTTTCTTT. Translating it yields CASSATGIVNTEAFF.

The CDR3 DNA follows: TGTGCCTGGACCCCGGGAGGGGGCGATGAAAAACTGTTTTTT. Translation gives CAWTPGGGDEKLFF. The V gene is TRBV30, the J gene TRBJ1-4, with 7 bases that match TRBD1. The CDR3 contains 14 residues. CDR1 is GTSNPN, CDR2 SVGIG, per germline (reference sequence). J gave up 6 bases and V 4 bases, and 8 bases lay outside the gene matches.

This chain connects TRBV28 to TRBJ2-2; 7 bases are a match to TRBD1. This CDR3 comprises 17 residues. Trimming took 3 bases from V and 0 from J; bases not matched to a gene: 7. CDR1 and CDR2 (germline): MDHEN, SYDVKM. CDR3 DNA: TGTGCCAGCAGTTTCCCCCCCGGGACAGCGAACACCGGGGAGCTGTTTTTT. Its protein is CASSFPPGTANTGELFF.

CDR3 protein: CAWSYAGSYNSPLHF. For the CDR3, the DNA is TGTGCCTGGAGCTACGCCGGGTCCTATAATTCACCCCTCCACTTT. The rearrangement links TRBV30 to TRBJ1-6; D gene unclear. The CDR3 length is 15 residues. Germline-derived CDR1 and CDR2 are GTSNPN and SVGIG (reference sequence). Trimming cost V 3 bases and J 1 base, with 10 bases left between them.

The chain employs TRBV29-1 and TRBJ1-1; D unresolved. Trimming shortened V by 3 bases and J by 7 bases, and 9 bases separated the two germline ends. CDR1 and CDR2 from the germline V gene are SQVTM and ANQGSEA. The CDR3 covers 11 residues. The CDR3, as DNA: TGCAGCGTTGATAGGAGAATTGAAGCTTTCTTT. It codes for CSVDRRIEAFF.